These 10 T cell receptor beta chains share one sample of origin, sequenced in a study of cytomegalovirus exposure and HLA in healthy donors (TCRdb year 2017). The library was made by the immunoSEQ multiplex PCR assay. The source is immuneACCESS, and TCRdb retained only in-frame sequences with V and J called. Part of the clones is not carried over; for the studies checked, unresolved V genes explain less than half of this, and the remainder is unexplained. The sample table contains some 270,000 clones; only one count was recorded for approximately 83% of them. Of the sample, approximately 1% is held by the ten largest clones. Specimen: PBMCs. The source is a woman under 30 in good health and CMV-seronegative.

V gene TRBV5-6 combines with J gene TRBJ2-2, with TRBD2 matching 8 bases. The junction had 8 bases not matched to a gene; V was cut back by 4 bases and J by 3 bases. The CDR3 loop spans 16 amino acids. From germline, CDR1 is SGHDT and CDR2 YYEEEE. CDR3 in DNA: TGTGCCAGCAGCCCCGGGACGGGGGGGTACACCGGGGAGCTGTTTTTT. This translates into CASSPGTGGYTGELFF.

The chain carries TRBV4-3 and TRBJ1-2; the D gene is possibly TRBD1 (5 bases). The V end was cut by 0 bases, the J end by 3 bases, with 8 bases between. This CDR3 spans 14 amino acids. CDR1 and CDR2 (germline): LGHNA, YSLEER. The CDR3 nucleotides are TGCGCCAGCAGCCAAGATCGGGGGGACTATGGCTACACCTTC. It specifies CASSQDRGDYGYTF.

The gene calls are TRBV18 and TRBJ1-5; TRBD1 might be the D (5 bases). Germline lookup yields CDR1 KGHSH and CDR2 LQKENI. This CDR3 spans 16 amino acids. Trimming cost V 2 bases and J 0 bases, with 11 bases left between them. DNA of the CDR3: TGTGCCAGCTCACCAAAAAACCAGGGTAGCAATCAGCCCCAGCATTTT. Encoded protein: CASSPKNQGSNQPQHF. The variable domain in full, with the rest retrieved from reference TRBV18 and TRBJ1-5, is NAGVMQNPRHLVRRRGQEARLRCSPMKGHSHVYWYRQLPEEGLKFMVYLQKENIIDESGMPKERFSAEFPKEGPSILRIQQVVRGDSAAYFCASSPKNQGSNQPQHFGDGTRLSIL.

The V gene is TRBV10-1, the J gene TRBJ1-4, with D possibly TRBD1 on 6 matching bases. CDR1 WNHNN and CDR2 SYGVQD come from the germline V gene (reference sequence). There are 14 residues in the CDR3. The V gene lost 3 bases and the J gene lost 8 bases, with 13 bases spanning the gap. This CDR3 reads CASSDGGAGEKLFF. CDR3 bases: TGCGCCAGCAGTGATGGGGGGGCCGGAGAAAAACTGTTTTTT.

The rearrangement links TRBV7-2 to TRBJ1-1; tentative D call: TRBD1 (6 bases). The germline V and J ends were trimmed by 1 base and 5 bases, with 17 bases remaining between them. The CDR3 is 16 amino acids. Germline CDR1 reads SGHTA; CDR2 reads FQGNSA. This CDR3 reads CASSLEIRGARTEAFF. CDR3 nucleotide sequence: TGTGCCAGCAGCTTAGAGATTCGGGGGGCGAGGACTGAAGCTTTCTTT.

The CDR3 nucleotides are TGTGCCAGCAGCTCTCTTCTGGGCGCCGGGACAGGTAACACTGAAGCTTTCTTT. This sequence encodes CASSSLLGAGTGNTEAFF. The chain joins TRBV7-9 to TRBJ1-1, with 8 bases lining up with TRBD1. The CDR3 has 18 residues. CDR1 is SEHNR and CDR2 is FQNEAQ in the germline V gene (reference sequence). V trimming: 4 bases; J trimming: 2 bases; junction bases outside the gene matches: 15.

This clone was seen a single time. The CDR3 reads CASSRGTGVANEQFF. CDR3 nucleotide sequence: TGTGCCAGCTCTCGCGGGACAGGGGTCGCCAATGAGCAGTTCTTC. The rearrangement uses TRBV18 and TRBJ2-1; 10 nucleotides line up with TRBD1. This CDR3 is 15 amino acids long. Per germline, CDR1 KGHSH and CDR2 LQKENI. V was clipped by 6 bases and J by 6 bases; unmatched bases: 8.

The genes are TRBV19 and TRBJ2-1; D is unclear. Germline V gives CDR1 LNHDA, CDR2 SQIVND (reference sequence). The CDR3 sequence is 15 residues long. The V and J ends lost 1 base and 3 bases respectively, with 10 bases between them. CDR3 region: CASSIAGGSYNEQFF. The CDR3 region has the DNA TGTGCCAGTAGTATAGCAGGTGGAAGCTACAATGAGCAGTTCTTC.

In DNA form, the CDR3 reads TGCGCCAGCAGCTTGGCCGCAGTTAGCGAGAACACCGGGGAGCTGTTTTTT. It specifies CASSLAAVSENTGELFF. V gene TRBV5-1 combines with J gene TRBJ2-2, with D perhaps TRBD2 (5 bases). Per germline, CDR1 SGHRS and CDR2 YFSETQ. V was shortened by 0 bases and J by 1 base, with 13 bases between the two germline ends. This CDR3 is 17 amino acids long.

This clone has a single count. The gene calls are TRBV9 and TRBJ2-1, with 14 bases identical to TRBD2. The CDR3 runs 16 residues. Germline V gene lookup returns CDR1 SGDLS and CDR2 YYNGEE. J gave up 8 bases and V 0 bases, and 4 bases lay outside the gene matches. The CDR3 protein is CASSVAGLAGGYEQFF. The CDR3 bases are TGTGCCAGCAGCGTAGCCGGACTAGCGGGGGGCTATGAGCAGTTCTTC.